The rows below give T cell receptor beta chains drawn from one sample of a study of regulatory T cells in long-lasting Graves disease. TCRdb redid the calling of the multiplex PCR reads with MiXCR, one entry per CDR3 protein. The repertoire holds approximately 210,000 distinct CDR3 sequences, with 15% to 20% as singletons. The source material was peripheral blood mononuclear cells (PBMCs), sampled at new diagnosis, from a patient treated with antithyroid drugs. Every receptor here comes from a female donor with Graves disease. Both conserved end residues are part of each CDR3. A D gene is named only where the DNA matches it firmly. The size of a clone is reported for some rows only, either as once, few or many, or as a class for expanded clones.

clone size: many; J gene: TRBJ2-2; V gene: TRBV2; D gene: TRBD2; CDR3 length: 15; CDR3 protein: CASPKREGNTGELFF; CDR3 DNA: TGTGCCAGCCCTAAGCGGGAGGGGAACACCGGGGAGCTGTTTTTT
clone size: medium-sized; J gene: TRBJ1-3; V gene: TRBV9; D gene: .; CDR3 length: 16; CDR3 protein: CASSGDVAGLGNTIYF; CDR3 DNA: TGTGCCAGCAGTGGGGACGTGGCAGGGCTGGGAAACACCATATATTTT
clone size: many; J gene: TRBJ2-1; V gene: TRBV7-2; D gene: TRBD2; CDR3 length: 14; CDR3 protein: CASRQGLADNEQFF; CDR3 DNA: TGTGCCAGCAGGCAGGGACTAGCGGACAATGAGCAGTTCTTC
clone size: .; J gene: TRBJ2-3; V gene: TRBV20-1; D gene: .; CDR3 length: 14; CDR3 protein: CSACSDTITDTQYF; CDR3 DNA: TGCAGTGCTTGCTCAGACACCATCACAGATACGCAGTATTTT
clone size: .; J gene: TRBJ1-4; V gene: TRBV30; D gene: .; CDR3 length: 14; CDR3 protein: CAWSPWGLNEKLFF; CDR3 DNA: TGTGCCTGGAGTCCGTGGGGCTTGAATGAAAAACTGTTTTTT
clone size: many; J gene: TRBJ2-4; V gene: TRBV27; D gene: .; CDR3 length: 15; CDR3 protein: CASSPQGNSKNIQYF; CDR3 DNA: TGTGCCAGCAGTCCCCAGGGTAATTCCAAAAACATTCAGTACTTC
clone size: many; J gene: TRBJ2-5; V gene: TRBV7-2; D gene: .; CDR3 length: 15; CDR3 protein: CASSLAWGGQETQYF; CDR3 DNA: TGTGCCAGCAGCTTAGCGTGGGGCGGTCAAGAGACCCAGTACTTC
clone size: .; J gene: TRBJ2-1; V gene: TRBV9; D gene: .; CDR3 length: 16; CDR3 protein: CASNPRGQSSYNEQFF; CDR3 DNA: TGTGCCAGCAACCCCCGGGGCCAGAGCTCCTACAATGAGCAGTTCTTC
clone size: many; J gene: TRBJ1-6; V gene: TRBV6-1; D gene: TRBD1; CDR3 length: 15; CDR3 protein: CASKTTGQEHSPLHF; CDR3 DNA: TGTGCCAGCAAAACCACCGGACAGGAACATTCACCCCTCCACTTT
clone size: many; J gene: TRBJ1-2; V gene: TRBV7-2; D gene: .; CDR3 length: 15; CDR3 protein: CASSLVGGRSPGYTF; CDR3 DNA: TGTGCCAGCAGCTTAGTCGGGGGCCGGAGCCCGGGCTACACCTTC
clone size: many; J gene: TRBJ2-1; V gene: TRBV18; D gene: .; CDR3 length: 13; CDR3 protein: CASSPPTAHEQFF; CDR3 DNA: TGTGCCAGCTCACCACCGACGGCCCATGAGCAGTTCTTC
clone size: many; J gene: TRBJ2-1; V gene: TRBV6-2/TRBV6-3; D gene: TRBD2; CDR3 length: 15; CDR3 protein: CASSRLAGVYNEQFF; CDR3 DNA: TGTGCCAGCAGCAGACTAGCGGGAGTTTACAATGAGCAGTTCTTC
clone size: .; J gene: TRBJ2-2; V gene: TRBV2; D gene: TRBD2; CDR3 length: 14; CDR3 protein: CASMRTSGTGELFF; CDR3 DNA: TGTGCCAGCATGCGGACTAGCGGGACCGGGGAGCTGTTTTTT
clone size: many; J gene: TRBJ2-3; V gene: TRBV5-8; D gene: .; CDR3 length: 14; CDR3 protein: CASSLALVTDTQYF; CDR3 DNA: TGTGCCAGCAGCTTGGCCCTTGTCACAGATACGCAGTATTTT
clone size: once; J gene: TRBJ1-2; V gene: TRBV15; D gene: .; CDR3 length: 13; CDR3 protein: CATSTEGGDGYTF; CDR3 DNA: TGTGCCACCAGCACCGAAGGGGGGGATGGCTACACCTTC
clone size: .; J gene: TRBJ2-1; V gene: TRBV6-2/TRBV6-3; D gene: TRBD2; CDR3 length: 22; CDR3 protein: CASRGSKGGLAGGKGPYNEQFF; CDR3 DNA: TGTGCCAGCAGAGGGAGCAAGGGGGGACTAGCGGGAGGAAAGGGGCCTTACAATGAGCAGTTCTTC
clone size: .; J gene: TRBJ2-5; V gene: TRBV28; D gene: TRBD2; CDR3 length: 12; CDR3 protein: CASMSGSETQYF; CDR3 DNA: TGTGCCAGCATGAGCGGGAGCGAGACCCAGTACTTC
clone size: many; J gene: TRBJ2-3; V gene: TRBV6-5; D gene: .; CDR3 length: 16; CDR3 protein: CASSYSETRTTDTQYF; CDR3 DNA: TGTGCCAGCAGTTACTCGGAGACTAGGACCACAGATACGCAGTATTTT
clone size: many; J gene: TRBJ2-3; V gene: TRBV20-1; D gene: TRBD2; CDR3 length: 15; CDR3 protein: CSAQRAGLSTDTQYF; CDR3 DNA: TGCAGTGCTCAAAGAGCGGGGCTTAGCACAGATACGCAGTATTTT
clone size: many; J gene: TRBJ1-2; V gene: TRBV28; D gene: TRBD1; CDR3 length: 14; CDR3 protein: CATEQGAFNYGYTF; CDR3 DNA: TGTGCCACCGAACAGGGGGCCTTTAACTATGGCTACACCTTC
clone size: once; J gene: TRBJ2-3; V gene: TRBV6-2/TRBV6-3; D gene: .; CDR3 length: 13; CDR3 protein: CASLDKSTDTRYF; CDR3 DNA: TGTGCCAGCCTGGACAAAAGCACAGATACGCGGTATTTT
clone size: many; J gene: TRBJ2-3; V gene: TRBV12-3/TRBV12-4; D gene: .; CDR3 length: 12; CDR3 protein: CASRPVADTQYF; CDR3 DNA: TGTGCCAGCAGACCCGTGGCAGATACGCAGTATTTT
clone size: many; J gene: TRBJ2-3; V gene: TRBV6-2/TRBV6-3; D gene: .; CDR3 length: 12; CDR3 protein: CASSESRGTQYF; CDR3 DNA: TGTGCCAGCAGTGAAAGTCGAGGTACGCAGTATTTT
clone size: many; J gene: TRBJ1-1; V gene: TRBV10-3; D gene: .; CDR3 length: 14; CDR3 protein: CAISEPNRADEAFF; CDR3 DNA: TGTGCCATCAGTGAACCCAACAGGGCCGACGAAGCTTTCTTT
clone size: many; J gene: TRBJ1-5; V gene: TRBV19; D gene: TRBD1; CDR3 length: 15; CDR3 protein: CASSGGQVGMQPQHF; CDR3 DNA: TGTGCCAGTAGTGGGGGACAGGTGGGTATGCAGCCCCAGCATTTT
clone size: many; J gene: TRBJ2-7; V gene: TRBV30; D gene: .; CDR3 length: 13; CDR3 protein: CAWSRGASYEQYF; CDR3 DNA: TGTGCCTGGAGCCGGGGCGCCTCCTACGAGCAGTACTTC
clone size: many; J gene: TRBJ1-2; V gene: TRBV3-1; D gene: TRBD1; CDR3 length: 14; CDR3 protein: CASSPYTGAYGYTF; CDR3 DNA: TGTGCCAGCAGCCCGTACACAGGGGCCTATGGCTACACCTTC
clone size: many; J gene: TRBJ1-6; V gene: TRBV11-3; D gene: .; CDR3 length: 13; CDR3 protein: CASSLDRSAPLHF; CDR3 DNA: TGTGCCAGCAGCTTAGATCGGAGTGCACCCCTCCACTTT
clone size: many; J gene: TRBJ1-1; V gene: TRBV7-9; D gene: .; CDR3 length: 12; CDR3 protein: CASSLNGREAFF; CDR3 DNA: TGTGCCAGCAGCTTAAACGGGCGTGAGGCTTTCTTT
clone size: many; J gene: TRBJ2-5; V gene: TRBV29-1; D gene: .; CDR3 length: 12; CDR3 protein: CSVALRGETQYF; CDR3 DNA: TGCAGCGTTGCTTTGAGGGGAGAGACCCAGTACTTC
clone size: many; J gene: TRBJ2-3; V gene: TRBV5-8; D gene: .; CDR3 length: 11; CDR3 protein: CASSFKLPQYF; CDR3 DNA: TGTGCCAGCAGCTTTAAACTACCGCAGTATTTT
clone size: many; J gene: TRBJ1-1; V gene: TRBV10-2; D gene: .; CDR3 length: 13; CDR3 protein: CASSDYQTDEAFF; CDR3 DNA: TGCGCCAGCAGTGATTATCAGACGGACGAAGCTTTCTTT
clone size: many; J gene: TRBJ2-1; V gene: TRBV2; D gene: .; CDR3 length: 13; CDR3 protein: CASTIDPYNEQFF; CDR3 DNA: TGTGCCAGCACTATCGACCCGTACAATGAGCAGTTCTTC
clone size: many; J gene: TRBJ2-7; V gene: TRBV19; D gene: TRBD2; CDR3 length: 14; CDR3 protein: CATQPGLASHEQYF; CDR3 DNA: TGTGCCACCCAACCGGGACTAGCTTCCCACGAGCAGTACTTC
clone size: many; J gene: TRBJ2-5; V gene: TRBV11-1; D gene: .; CDR3 length: 13; CDR3 protein: CASTPGNQETQYF; CDR3 DNA: TGTGCCAGCACTCCGGGGAACCAAGAGACCCAGTACTTC
clone size: many; J gene: TRBJ2-1; V gene: TRBV7-3; D gene: TRBD2; CDR3 length: 17; CDR3 protein: CASSLSPTSGSHNEQFF; CDR3 DNA: TGTGCCAGCAGCCTCTCTCCGACTAGCGGGAGCCACAATGAGCAGTTCTTC
clone size: many; J gene: TRBJ1-1; V gene: TRBV10-3; D gene: TRBD1; CDR3 length: 12; CDR3 protein: CAIRRTGREAFF; CDR3 DNA: TGTGCCATCAGAAGGACAGGGAGGGAAGCTTTCTTT
clone size: few; J gene: TRBJ2-2; V gene: TRBV3-1; D gene: TRBD2; CDR3 length: 14; CDR3 protein: CASSPSGRGGELFF; CDR3 DNA: TGTGCCAGCAGCCCAAGCGGGAGGGGCGGGGAGCTGTTTTTT
clone size: many; J gene: TRBJ1-2; V gene: TRBV28; D gene: .; CDR3 length: 13; CDR3 protein: CASSPGPNLGYTF; CDR3 DNA: TGTGCCAGCAGCCCCGGGCCGAATCTTGGCTACACCTTC
clone size: many; J gene: TRBJ1-2; V gene: TRBV7-8; D gene: .; CDR3 length: 15; CDR3 protein: CASSYLGPGDYGYTF; CDR3 DNA: TGTGCCAGCAGCTACCTGGGACCTGGAGACTATGGCTACACCTTC
clone size: many; J gene: TRBJ1-2; V gene: TRBV10-3; D gene: .; CDR3 length: 11; CDR3 protein: CAITGDYGYTF; CDR3 DNA: TGTGCCATCACAGGGGACTATGGCTACACCTTC
clone size: many; J gene: TRBJ1-4; V gene: TRBV7-8; D gene: .; CDR3 length: 12; CDR3 protein: CASSPHREVLFF; CDR3 DNA: TGTGCCAGCAGCCCCCACCGGGAGGTACTGTTTTTT
clone size: many; J gene: TRBJ1-2; V gene: TRBV7-6; D gene: TRBD1; CDR3 length: 14; CDR3 protein: CASSAGGLDYGYTF; CDR3 DNA: TGTGCCAGCAGCGCAGGGGGCTTGGACTATGGCTACACCTTC
clone size: .; J gene: TRBJ2-5; V gene: TRBV7-9; D gene: .; CDR3 length: 15; CDR3 protein: CASSKVYRLGGTQYF; CDR3 DNA: TGTGCCAGCAGCAAGGTCTACCGTTTGGGAGGGACCCAGTACTTC
clone size: many; J gene: TRBJ2-1; V gene: TRBV3-1; D gene: TRBD2; CDR3 length: 15; CDR3 protein: CASSLTGTPIAGLHF; CDR3 DNA: TGTGCCAGCAGCCTAACCGGGACCCCGATAGCGGGACTACACTTC
clone size: .; J gene: TRBJ2-3; V gene: TRBV27; D gene: TRBD2; CDR3 length: 17; CDR3 protein: CASSLGLAGSQSDTQYF; CDR3 DNA: TGTGCCAGCAGTTTAGGACTAGCGGGCTCCCAGTCAGATACGCAGTATTTT
clone size: .; J gene: TRBJ1-4; V gene: TRBV3-1; D gene: .; CDR3 length: 16; CDR3 protein: CANSQRGGAGEEKLFF; CDR3 DNA: TGTGCCAACAGCCAAAGAGGTGGGGCAGGGGAAGAAAAACTGTTTTTC
clone size: many; J gene: TRBJ2-7; V gene: TRBV12-3/TRBV12-4; D gene: .; CDR3 length: 13; CDR3 protein: CASSPSGYYEQYF; CDR3 DNA: TGTGCCAGCAGTCCGAGCGGATACTACGAGCAGTACTTC
clone size: many; J gene: TRBJ2-1; V gene: TRBV4-3; D gene: TRBD2; CDR3 length: 16; CDR3 protein: CASSQDGGSNYNEQFF; CDR3 DNA: TGCGCCAGCAGCCAAGACGGCGGGAGTAACTACAATGAGCAGTTCTTC
clone size: .; J gene: TRBJ2-1; V gene: TRBV2; D gene: TRBD2; CDR3 length: 15; CDR3 protein: CAAYASGVSYNEQFF; CDR3 DNA: TGTGCCGCTTATGCTAGCGGAGTCTCCTACAATGAGCAGTTCTTC
clone size: .; J gene: TRBJ2-3; V gene: TRBV6-1; D gene: .; CDR3 length: 15; CDR3 protein: CASSRPDFGTDTQYF; CDR3 DNA: TGTGCCAGCAGTCGCCCAGATTTCGGGACAGATACGCAGTATTTT